Given below is one T cell receptor (beta chain) in context. What antigen it recognizes has not been identified. Base qualities are missing; no much larger clone stands one base away. The entry originates in a study of CD8 T cells in Susac syndrome (dated by TCRdb to about 2019). Study-level background: The study used repertoire sequencing to test whether antigen drove CD8+ T cell activation and differentiation in Susac syndrome. Clonality of the CD8+ T cell repertoire was compared between over 10 healthy donors, around 14 Susac syndrome patients and 15 or so multiple sclerosis patients. What the study reported, not specific to this receptor: The number of individuals in the TCR sequencing and HLA analysis was recognized as being relatively small.

RNA was extracted using the RNeasy kit, and roughly 0.45 to 1 ug of the RNA was reverse transcribed with random hexamers. The immunoSEQ multiplex PCR assay, covering 54 Vbeta and 13 Jbeta segments, was used to amplify TCR beta CDR3 regions. To correct PCR amplification bias, a synthetic template baseline was used for both primer optimization and computational correction. From the authors' description of their analysis: Reads were annotated to V, D and J genes according to IMGT and were analyzed with immunoSEQ Analyzer, with only productive sequences retained. Clonality was calculated as one minus the Shannon entropy normalized by log2 of the number of productive unique sequences. For each patient and control, public and private clones were evaluated among the 100 most prevalent clones. A clone was defined as Susac-specific if it was absent from the healthy and MS cohorts, from roughly 1,000 published viral clones and from other ImmuneACCESS disease sequences. Using fastp at Q25 and MiXCR, TCRdb reprocessed the public reads and kept productive beta chains. CDR3 protein duplicates are merged, each entry listing the most common genes and DNA. TCRdb, not the authors, supplied the V and J calls. The sample data list roughly 80,000 distinct CDR3 sequences, and roughly 91% of these were observed just once. Under 0.65% of the sample is held by the ten biggest clonotypes.

From a lookup of the germline V gene, CDR1 and CDR2 are SGHAT and FQNNGV. Here V drops 1 base and J drops 0 bases, and the junction holds 3 bases not matched to any gene. The CDR3 numbers 15 residues from cysteine through phenylalanine. The retained sequence is limited to the CDR3, 45 bases, with the frame set at the first base. High-throughput TCR beta sequencing profiled peripheral blood CD8+ and CD4+ T cells from healthy donors, Susac syndrome patients and multiple sclerosis patients. The multiple sclerosis controls were treatment-naive patients whose relapsing-remitting disease, either stable or active, fulfilled the revised McDonald criteria. Bulk CD8+ and CD4+ T cells were purified by magnetic negative isolation, while CD8+ TEMRA cells were enriched using FACS. Blood was drawn into EDTA tubes, processed within 24 hours, and PBMCs were isolated by density gradient centrifugation. PBMCs intended for TCR sequencing were cryopreserved in liquid nitrogen and were subsequently thawed in a 37 degrees C water bath. The sorted or isolated CD4+, CD8+ and CD8+ TEMRA cells had a purity of 90% or higher.

This clonotype was obtained from a human donor with multiple sclerosis. The rearrangement combines TRBV11-2 with TRBJ2-7, and 7 junctional nucleotides match TRBD2. Sequenced: CD8+ T cells from PBMCs. CDR3 sequence: CASSLVGGSSYEQYF. The DNA reads TGTGCCAGCAGCTTAGTGGGGGGGAGCTCCTACGAGCAGTACTTC.